This T cell receptor (beta chain) was sequenced during a study of shared clonotypes between healthy human individuals. The wider study: The donors, two women and a few men, were aged 18 to 49.

TCRdb's table, derived via immunoSEQ multiplex PCR, lists solely in-frame clones and lacks some. The data show about a million clones, 70% to 85% seen once. The CDR3 consists of 14 residues. V dropped 3 bases and J dropped 11 bases, with 19 bases sitting between them. Germline CDR1 SGHNT, CDR2 YENEEA. Source material: memory CD4+ T cells from PBMCs. Subset reported: CD45RA-negative fraction. The chain couples TRBV11-3 to TRBJ1-2, with D uncertain. This receptor was taken from a young man in good health. Some clones in this sample may be carry-over from other donors' samples. The CDR3 DNA reads as TGTGCCAGCAGCTTGGGCGGTGTAACTATGCGGTACACCTTC. Its protein product is CASSLGGVTMRYTF.